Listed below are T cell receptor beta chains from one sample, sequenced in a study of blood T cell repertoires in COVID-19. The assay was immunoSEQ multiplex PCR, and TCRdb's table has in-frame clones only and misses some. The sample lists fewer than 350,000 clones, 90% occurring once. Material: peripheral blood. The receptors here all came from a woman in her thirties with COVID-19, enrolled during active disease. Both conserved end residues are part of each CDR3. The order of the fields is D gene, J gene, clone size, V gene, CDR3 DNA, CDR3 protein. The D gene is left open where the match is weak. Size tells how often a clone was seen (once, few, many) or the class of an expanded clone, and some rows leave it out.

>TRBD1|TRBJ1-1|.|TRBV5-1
TGCGCCAGCAGCTTAAAGCCCGGGACAGGGGGGAACACTGAAGCTTTCTTT
CASSLKPGTGGNTEAFF
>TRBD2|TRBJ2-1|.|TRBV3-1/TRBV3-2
TGTGCCAGCAGCCAAGGCGGGAGAGAGCAGTTCTTC
CASSQGGREQFF
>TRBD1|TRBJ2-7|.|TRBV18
TGTGCCAGCTCATCCGGACAGGGGGGTCCCGAGCAGTACTTC
CASSSGQGGPEQYF
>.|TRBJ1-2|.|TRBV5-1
TGCGCCAGCAGCGGGCTCGAGATGGCAGGCGGCTACACCTTC
CASSGLEMAGGYTF
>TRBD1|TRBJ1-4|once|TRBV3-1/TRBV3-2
TGTGCCAGCAGCCTCGGGACAGGGGGTGAAAAACTGTTTTTT
CASSLGTGGEKLFF
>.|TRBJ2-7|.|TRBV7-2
TGTGCCAGTCGCGGACAGATGGAAGTCTACGAGCAGTACTTC
CASRGQMEVYEQYF
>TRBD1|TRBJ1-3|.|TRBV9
TGTGCCAGCAGCGGAACGACAGGGACTGGAAACACCATATATTTT
CASSGTTGTGNTIYF
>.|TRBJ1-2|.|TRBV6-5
TGTGCCAGCAGTTACGGAGGGAGTGCCTATGGCTACACCTTC
CASSYGGSAYGYTF
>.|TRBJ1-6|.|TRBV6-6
TGTGCCAGCAGTTTCTCGACAGTGGCTAATTCACCCCTCCACTTT
CASSFSTVANSPLHF
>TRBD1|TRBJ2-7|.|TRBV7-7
TGTGCTAGCAGCTTAGAGAGGGGGGACAGGGGAGTTTACGAGCAGTACTTC
CASSLERGDRGVYEQYF
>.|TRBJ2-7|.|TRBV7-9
TGTGCCAGCAGTCAAGAGTTGGGGGGTTTCGAGCAGTACTTC
CASSQELGGFEQYF
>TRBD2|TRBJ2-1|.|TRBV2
TGTGCCACAGCCCGGGACTACGGGTTTGAGCAGTTCTTC
CATARDYGFEQFF
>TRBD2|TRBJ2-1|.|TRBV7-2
TGTGCCAGCAGCTGGGGTAGGCGGGGGGGAAATGAGCAGTTCTTC
CASSWGRRGGNEQFF
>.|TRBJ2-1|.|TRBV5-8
TGTGCCAGCAGCTTGACAGCCTTCAGTGAGCAGTTCTTC
CASSLTAFSEQFF
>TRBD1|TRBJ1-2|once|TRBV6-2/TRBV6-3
TGTGCCAGCAGTCCCCCTACAGGGGGAGGCTACACCTTC
CASSPPTGGGYTF
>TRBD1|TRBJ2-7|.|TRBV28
TGTGCCAGCAGGGACCCCGGGACAGGGGGCTACGAGCAGTACTTC
CASRDPGTGGYEQYF
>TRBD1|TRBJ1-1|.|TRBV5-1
TGCGCCAGCAGCTTGAACGCGGACAGGGGCACTGAAGCTTTCTTT
CASSLNADRGTEAFF
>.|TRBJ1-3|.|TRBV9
TGTGCCAGCAGCGAGCAATGGGCGGGGGGCCAGGGAAACACCATATATTTT
CASSEQWAGGQGNTIYF
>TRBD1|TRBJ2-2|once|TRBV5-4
TGTGCCAGCAGCTTGGGGGGGCGTACAGGGGTCGGCACCGGGGAGCTGTTTTTT
CASSLGGRTGVGTGELFF
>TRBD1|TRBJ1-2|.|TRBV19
TGTGCCAGTTGGGACAGGGGAAACTATGGCTACACCTTC
CASWDRGNYGYTF
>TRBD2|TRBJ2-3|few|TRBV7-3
TGTGCCAGCAGCTTAGGGCTAGCGGTCACAGATACGCAGTATTTT
CASSLGLAVTDTQYF
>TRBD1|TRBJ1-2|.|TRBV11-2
TGTGCCAGCAGCTACGTCCTAACAGGGGGCGCCGGCTACACCTTC
CASSYVLTGGAGYTF
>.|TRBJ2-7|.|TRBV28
TGTGCCAGCAGTATGCCAGGGGCCCTCTACGAGCAGTACTTC
CASSMPGALYEQYF
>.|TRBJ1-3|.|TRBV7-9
TGTGCCAGCAGCTCCCAAGGAAACACCATATATTTT
CASSSQGNTIYF
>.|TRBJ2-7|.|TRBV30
TGTGCCTGGAGTGTAAGGCGGTACCCCTACGAGCAGTACTTC
CAWSVRRYPYEQYF
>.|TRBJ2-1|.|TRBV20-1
TGCAGTGCTAGTGACTGGAGCTCCTACAATGAGCAGTTCTTC
CSASDWSSYNEQFF
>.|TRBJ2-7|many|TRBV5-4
TGTGCCAGCAGCTCACAGGGGAGGAACGAGCAGTACTTC
CASSSQGRNEQYF
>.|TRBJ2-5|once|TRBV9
TGTGCCAGCAGCGTAGGAGTCCAAGAGACCCAGTACTTC
CASSVGVQETQYF
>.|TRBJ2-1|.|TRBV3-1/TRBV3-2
TGTGCCAGCAGCCAAGCTCGGAGCCTACCACCAAATGAGCAGTTCTTC
CASSQARSLPPNEQFF
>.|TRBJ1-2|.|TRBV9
TGTGCCAGCAGCCGGGAAGGCTCCTATGGCTACACCTTC
CASSREGSYGYTF
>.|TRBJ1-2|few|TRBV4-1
TGCGCCAGCAGCCAAGCCCCGGGAGTCCAGGGCTATGGCTACACCTTC
CASSQAPGVQGYGYTF
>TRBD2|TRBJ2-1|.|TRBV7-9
TGTGCCAGCAGCCCGCGGGCCTCGGGGGGTTTCAATGAGCAGTTCTTC
CASSPRASGGFNEQFF
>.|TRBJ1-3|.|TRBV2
TGTGCCAGCAGTCGAGAGAGCTCTGGAAACACCATATATTTT
CASSRESSGNTIYF
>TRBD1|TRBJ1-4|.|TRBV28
TGTGCCAGCAGTCCCCATCCGACAGGGTCGAATGAAAAACTGTTTTTT
CASSPHPTGSNEKLFF
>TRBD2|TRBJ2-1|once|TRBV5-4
TGTGCCAGCAGCTCCGGGACTAGCGGACTCAATGAGCAGTTCTTC
CASSSGTSGLNEQFF
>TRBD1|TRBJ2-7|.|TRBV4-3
TGCGCCAGCAGCTCCCGACAGGGGGCTGTCAACGAGCAGTACTTC
CASSSRQGAVNEQYF
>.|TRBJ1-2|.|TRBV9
TGTGCCAGCAGCATGACACAGGGATATGGCTACACCTTC
CASSMTQGYGYTF
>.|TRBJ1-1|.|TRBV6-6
TGTGCCAGCAGTTACTCGGGAACAGGTACTGAAGCTTTCTTT
CASSYSGTGTEAFF
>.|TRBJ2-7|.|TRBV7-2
TGTGCCAGCAGCTTAACGGCGGGACTCTACGAGCAGTACTTC
CASSLTAGLYEQYF
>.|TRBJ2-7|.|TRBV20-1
TGCAGTGCTAGTAGAGGCTACGAGCAGTACTTC
CSASRGYEQYF
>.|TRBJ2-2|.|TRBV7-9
TGTGCCAGCAGACAAGGGGCCGGGGAGCTGTTTTTT
CASRQGAGELFF
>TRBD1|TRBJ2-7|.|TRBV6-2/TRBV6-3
TGTGCCAGCAGCCGACACAGGGGACCATCCTACGAGCAGTACTTC
CASSRHRGPSYEQYF
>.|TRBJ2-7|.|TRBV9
TGTGCCAGCAGCGTAGGTGGTCAGTCTTACGAGCAGTACTTC
CASSVGGQSYEQYF
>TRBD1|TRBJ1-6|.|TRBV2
TGTGCCAGCAGTAGCTCCACAGGGGGTCGGTCTAATTCGCCCCTCCACTTT
CASSSSTGGRSNSPLHF
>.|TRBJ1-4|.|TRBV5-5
TGTGCCAGCAGCTTGACAGCAACTAATGAAAAACTGTTTTTT
CASSLTATNEKLFF
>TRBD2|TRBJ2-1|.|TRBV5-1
TGCGCCAGCAGCTATTCTAGCGGGAGCTCCTACAATGAGCAGTTCTTC
CASSYSSGSSYNEQFF